This T cell receptor (beta chain) was observed in a study of T cells in Graves' hyperthyroidism and ophthalmopathy. Absence of ophthalmopathy progression within 18 months defined stable Graves' hyperthyroidism. Uncontrolled infection, other autoimmune disease, pregnancy or lactation disqualified patients from enrolment. Clinical symptoms, serum thyroxine, TRAb, thyroid ultrasound and orbital computed tomography established diagnosis. Amplified TCR beta CDR3 regions derived from RNA transcripts. Primed by the HTBI set, a first-round RT-PCR was run on the TCR CDR3. TCRdb fed the multiplex PCR reads into MiXCR, producing one record per CDR3 protein. This table holds 800,000 or so distinct CDR3 sequences, 38% found once. Trimming removed 4 bases from V and 9 bases from J, with 19 bases in between. This CDR3 is 16 amino acids long. CDR1 and CDR2 from the germline V gene are MGHRA and YSYEKL. About this clonotype: Its matching antigen is unknown.

Whole-study results and caveats: A 13 V-J model separated ophthalmopathy from stable hyperthyroidism.

This sequence joins TRBV4-1 and TRBJ1-6, with TRBD1 as a possible D gene (6 bases). Sequenced: blood. This TCR derives from a man between 18 and 35 years old with Graves' hyperthyroidism. This CDR3 is CASSRSRTVAGSPLHF. CDR3 DNA: TGCGCCAGCAGCCGCTCCCGGACAGTGGCAGGTTCACCCCTCCACTTT.